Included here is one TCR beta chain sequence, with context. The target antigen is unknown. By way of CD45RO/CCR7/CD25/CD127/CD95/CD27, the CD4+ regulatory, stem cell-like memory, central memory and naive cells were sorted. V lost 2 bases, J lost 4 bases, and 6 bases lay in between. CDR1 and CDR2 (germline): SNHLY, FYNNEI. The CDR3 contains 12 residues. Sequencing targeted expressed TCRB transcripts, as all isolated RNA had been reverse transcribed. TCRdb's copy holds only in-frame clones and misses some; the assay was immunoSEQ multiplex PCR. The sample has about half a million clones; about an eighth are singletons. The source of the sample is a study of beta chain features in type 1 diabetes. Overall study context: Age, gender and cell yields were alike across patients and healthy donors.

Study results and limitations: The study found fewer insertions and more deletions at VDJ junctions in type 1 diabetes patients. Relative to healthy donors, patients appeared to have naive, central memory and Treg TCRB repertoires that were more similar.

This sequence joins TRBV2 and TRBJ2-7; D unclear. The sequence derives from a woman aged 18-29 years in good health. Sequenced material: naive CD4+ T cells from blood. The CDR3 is CASSETDYEQYF. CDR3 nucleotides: TGTGCCAGCAGTGAAACGGATTACGAGCAGTACTTC.